What follows are 13 T cell receptor beta chains derived from one specimen sequenced in a study of blood T cell repertoires in COVID-19. The table came from immunoSEQ multiplex PCR; TCRdb's copy has only in-frame clones and leaves some out. The data show 250,000 or so clones, 80% to 90% seen once. The sequenced material came from PBMCs or T cells enriched from blood (not recorded which). The source of these receptors is a woman aged 50 to 60 who had been exposed to COVID-19.

The chain recombines TRBV9 with TRBJ2-2, with TRBD1 matching 7 bases. The CDR3 has 14 amino acids. Trimming removed 4 bases from V and 6 bases from J; junction bases left unmatched: 6. Germline V gene data show CDR1 as SGDLS and CDR2 as YYNGEE. CDR3 DNA sequence: TGTGCCAGCAGCCCGAGACAGGGACCCGGGGAGCTGTTTTTT. Protein sequence: CASSPRQGPGELFF.

This clone was detected a few times. The same CDR3 is also encoded by other DNA sequences in this sample. The chain joins TRBV5-4 to TRBJ1-2; no definite D call. Trimming took 1 base from V and 2 from J, leaving 6 bases between them. The CDR3 has 13 residues. Germline CDR1 reads SGHNT; CDR2 reads YYREEE (reference sequence). For the CDR3, the DNA is TGTGCCAGCAGCTTGCCGGGAAACTATGGCTACACCTTC. Translated: CASSLPGNYGYTF.

J is TRBJ1-1 and V is TRBV5-1; no clear D. This CDR3 is built from 14 residues. Trimming shortened V by 4 bases and J by 5 bases, and 15 bases separated the two germline ends. The germline CDR1 and CDR2 sequences are SGHRS and YFSETQ. The CDR3 reads CASSRSAGTTEAFF. The CDR3, as DNA: TGCGCCAGCAGCCGGAGTGCGGGAACAACTGAAGCTTTCTTT.

The gene calls are TRBV5-4 and TRBJ2-6; 8 positions match TRBD1. Looked up from germline, CDR1 is SGHNT and CDR2 is YYREEE (reference sequence). V shed 5 bases, J shed 2 bases, and the junction held 9 bases outside the gene matches. The CDR3 has 17 residues. DNA of the CDR3: TGTGCCAGCAGTTTTGAACAGGGGGGTACTGGGGCCAACGTCCTGACTTTC. Protein product: CASSFEQGGTGANVLTF.

The chain uses TRBV29-1 and TRBJ1-1, with TRBD1 matching over 7 bases. This CDR3 contains 14 residues. V gave up 0 bases and J gave up 8 bases; unmatched junction bases: 9. Germline lookup yields CDR1 SQVTM and CDR2 ANQGSEA. Here the CDR3 reads CSVEDFSRDREAFF. CDR3 in DNA: TGCAGCGTTGAAGATTTTTCGCGGGACAGAGAAGCTTTCTTT.

The rearrangement links TRBV5-6 to TRBJ1-5; TRBD1 aligns across 10 bases. With 4 bases clipped from V and 7 bases from J, the junction kept 8 bases outside the gene matches. Germline-derived CDR1 and CDR2 are SGHDT and YYEEEE. The CDR3 covers 15 residues. The CDR3: CASSATGGAWQPQHF. CDR3 DNA sequence: TGTGCCAGCAGCGCGACAGGGGGCGCATGGCAGCCCCAGCATTTT.

The chain uses TRBV12-3 or TRBV12-4 and TRBJ1-2; D is perhaps TRBD1 (5 bases). The CDR3 loop spans 13 amino acids. The ends were cut back, 6 bases at V and 4 bases at J, with 12 bases in the middle. The CDR3 is CASSSDSLYGYTF. The DNA for the CDR3 is TGTGCCAGCAGCTCCGACAGCCTCTATGGCTACACCTTC.

The chain links TRBV19 to TRBJ2-1; 9 bases fit TRBD2. J gave up 3 bases and V 8 bases, and 5 bases lay outside the gene matches. The germline V gene encodes CDR1 LNHDA and CDR2 SQIVND (reference sequence). The CDR3 has 14 residues. CDR3 region: CASSRGGDYNEQFF. The CDR3 DNA follows: TGTGCCAGTTCCCGCGGGGGGGACTACAATGAGCAGTTCTTC.

The gene calls are TRBV7-6 and TRBJ2-3; 7 positions agree with TRBD2. CDR3 length equals 15 residues. The ends lost 3 bases at V and 2 bases at J; junction bases unmatched: 5. Germline V gene data show CDR1 as SGHVS and CDR2 as FNYEAQ. The CDR3 is CASSLGGQSTDTQYF. The CDR3 DNA sequence: TGTGCCAGCAGCTTGGGAGGGCAGTCCACAGATACGCAGTATTTT.

CDR3 nucleotide sequence: TGTGCCAGCACCCGGACAGGGACCTTGAACACTGAAGCTTTCTTT. It is translated as CASTRTGTLNTEAFF. This sequence joins TRBV13 and TRBJ1-1; 8 bases line up with TRBD1. With 7 bases clipped from V and 0 bases from J, the junction kept 7 bases outside the gene matches. Germline loops: CDR1 PRHDT, CDR2 FYEKMQ (reference sequence). The CDR3 runs 15 residues.

This chain connects TRBV3-1 (or the pseudogene TRBV3-2) to TRBJ2-1; 7 positions match TRBD2. The ends lost 1 base at V and 12 bases at J; junction bases unmatched: 12. The CDR3 consists of 15 residues. Germline CDR1 is LGHDT and CDR2 is YNNKEL (reference sequence). The CDR3 is CASSQVSSGGPRQFF. CDR3 in DNA: TGTGCCAGCAGCCAAGTATCCTCGGGGGGTCCCAGGCAGTTCTTC.

The gene calls are TRBV4-3 and TRBJ1-2; 7 bases match TRBD1. V dropped 0 bases and J dropped 4; count of bases not matched to a gene: 8. The germline V gene encodes CDR1 LGHNA and CDR2 YSLEER. There are 16 residues in the CDR3. CDR3 DNA sequence: TGCGCCAGCAGCCAAGAAATAGGGGGCTTTACCTATGGCTACACCTTC. Translating gives CASSQEIGGFTYGYTF.

V usage is TRBV14 and J usage is TRBJ2-1, with a tentative D call TRBD1 (5 bases). With 1 base removed from V and 10 bases from J, the gap between germline ends came to 11 bases. Germline V gene sequence: CDR1 SGHDN, CDR2 FVKESK. This CDR3 spans 13 amino acids. The CDR3: CASSQAGRQEQFF. The CDR3 DNA reads TGTGCCAGCAGCCAAGCAGGGCGGCAGGAGCAGTTCTTC.